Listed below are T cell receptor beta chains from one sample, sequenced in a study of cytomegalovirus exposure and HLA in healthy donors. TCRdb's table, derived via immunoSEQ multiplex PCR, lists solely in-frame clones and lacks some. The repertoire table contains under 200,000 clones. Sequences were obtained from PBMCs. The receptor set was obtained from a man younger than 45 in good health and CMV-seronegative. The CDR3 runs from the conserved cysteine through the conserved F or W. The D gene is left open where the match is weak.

TGTGCCAGCAGCTCAAGACGGACAGGGGTTTATAGCTCCTACGAGCAGTACTTC CASSSRRTGVYSSYEQYF 18 TRBV7-2 TRBD1 TRBJ2-7
TGTGCCAGCAGTCCCACTAGCGGGAATAGGTATGAGCAGTTCTTC CASSPTSGNRYEQFF 15 TRBV28 TRBD2 TRBJ2-1
TGTGCCAGCAGCTTGGGACAGGGGCTTTACACTGAAGCTTTCTTT CASSLGQGLYTEAFF 15 TRBV11-2 TRBD1 TRBJ1-1
TGTGCCAGCAGTGCTAGACAGGGGGCGCGGTACGAGCAGTACTTC CASSARQGARYEQYF 15 TRBV6-1 TRBD1 TRBJ2-7
TGCGCCAGCAGCGGGGGACTAGCGACTTACAATGAGCAGTTCTTC CASSGGLATYNEQFF 15 TRBV4-1 TRBD2 TRBJ2-1
TGTGCCAGCACCGAGGGGGCGCGTGAAAAACTGTTTTTT CASTEGAREKLFF 13 TRBV2 TRBD1 TRBJ1-4
TGTGCCAGCAGCTTAATGCTAGGGGACAGGGGTTCTTATCTCCACTTT CASSLMLGDRGSYLHF 16 TRBV7-2 TRBD1 TRBJ1-6
TGTGCCAGTAGTATACGGCGGGAGGGCTTCTACGAGCAGTACTTC CASSIRREGFYEQYF 15 TRBV19 TRBD2 TRBJ2-7
TGTGCCATCAGTGCCAGAGCGGGAGAAACAGATACGCAGTATTTT CAISARAGETDTQYF 15 TRBV10-3 TRBD2 TRBJ2-3
TGTGCCAGCAGCCTGACTCCGAACACTGAAGCTTTCTTT CASSLTPNTEAFF 13 TRBV7-3 - TRBJ1-1
TGTGCCAGCACCCCGACTAGCTTAGTCTACAATGAGCAGTTCTTC CASTPTSLVYNEQFF 15 TRBV6-5 TRBD2 TRBJ2-1
TGTGCCAGCAGCTTTCGCGGGACGGGAAATCAGCCCCAGCATTTT CASSFRGTGNQPQHF 15 TRBV6-5 - TRBJ1-5
TGTGCCAGTATCAGGACAGGGGGAAACACTGAAGCTTTCTTT CASIRTGGNTEAFF 14 TRBV19 TRBD1 TRBJ1-1
TGTGCCAGCACTCCCTCGGACAGACTCTATAATTCACCCCTCCACTTT CASTPSDRLYNSPLHF 16 TRBV27 - TRBJ1-6